A single sample gave rise to the 2 T cell receptor beta chains below, sequenced in a study of blood T cells in healthy people across ages. With a J-beta primer mix and a sample-barcoded 5' primer, a second PCR ran roughly 6 to 12 cycles. In TCRdb, the 5' RACE reads were re-called with MiXCR into one record per CDR3 protein. Of hundreds of thousands of distinct CDR3 sequences in the sample, 52% are singletons; the top ten hold roughly 13%. Sequencing input: blood. These receptors originate from a woman of 80 years or more in good health.

This chain uses TRBV25-1 with TRBJ2-7; 7 bases align to TRBD2. CDR1 is MGHDK, CDR2 SYGVNS, per germline. The length of the CDR3 is 15 residues. Trimming took 6 bases from V and 1 from J; bases not matched to a gene: 9. CDR3 DNA sequence: TGTGCCAGCAGCTCTGTGGGGGGGGTTTCCTACGAGCAGTACTTC. Amino acids: CASSSVGGVSYEQYF.

The rearrangement joins TRBV7-2 to TRBJ1-1; the D is unclear. V was shortened by 3 bases and J by 11 bases, with 10 bases between the two germline ends. CDR1 SGHTA and CDR2 FQGNSA come from the germline V gene. There are 11 residues in the CDR3. The CDR3 DNA sequence: TGTGCCAGCAGCTTTGGCTGGGCGGCTTTCTTT. Translated: CASSFGWAAFF.